A single sample is the source of the 13 T cell receptor beta chains below, sequenced in a study of blood T cell repertoires in COVID-19 (TCRdb year 2020). To prepare the library, the immunoSEQ multiplex PCR assay was applied. Held by TCRdb, this immuneACCESS table contains in-frame sequences only and omits some clones. Under half of the omission traces to an unresolved V gene where checked; the cause of the rest is unknown. Across this sample there are under 130,000 clones, with around 80% seen only once. The top ten hold around a fifth of the sample. The material sequenced was peripheral blood. These TCRs come from a man between 65 and 85 years old with active or convalescent COVID-19.

The V gene is TRBV7-8, the J gene TRBJ1-5; D is possibly TRBD1 (5 bases). The V gene lost 6 bases and the J gene lost 2 bases, with 17 bases spanning the gap. The CDR3 has 16 amino acids. Germline CDR1 reads SGHVS; CDR2 reads FQNEAQ. The CDR3 sequence is CASSANPGLRNQPQHF. The CDR3 DNA sequence: TGTGCCAGCAGTGCTAATCCGGGACTGCGCAATCAGCCCCAGCATTTT.

The chain uses TRBV4-1 and TRBJ2-3; 8 bases map to TRBD1. This CDR3 comprises 18 residues. V was clipped by 0 bases and J by 0 bases; unmatched bases: 8. CDR1 and CDR2 from the germline V gene are MGHRA and YSYEKL. Here the CDR3 reads CASSQDTWDRRSTDTQYF. CDR3 DNA sequence: TGCGCCAGCAGCCAAGATACTTGGGACAGGAGAAGCACAGATACGCAGTATTTT.

The chain recombines TRBV5-6 with TRBJ2-1, with TRBD2 identical over 10 bases. The length of the CDR3 is 16 residues. Unmatched junction bases numbered 7, after V lost 1 base and J lost 6 bases. CDR1 and CDR2 from the germline V gene are SGHDT and YYEEEE. This CDR3 reads CASSLPLAGGFNEQFF. The DNA for the CDR3 is TGTGCCAGCAGCTTGCCCTTAGCGGGAGGTTTCAATGAGCAGTTCTTC.

In this sample, this clone turned up a few times. This rearrangement joins TRBV5-1 to TRBJ1-1; D is ambiguous. CDR1 is SGHRS, CDR2 YFSETQ, per germline. The ends were cut back, 4 bases at V and 8 bases at J, with 15 bases in the middle. This CDR3 is built from 13 residues. CDR3 DNA sequence: TGCGCCAGCAGCCCCACCTCGACGGAGGAAGCTTTCTTT. Protein product: CASSPTSTEEAFF.

This clone was recorded a few times. V is TRBV28 and J is TRBJ1-6; D perhaps matches TRBD1 (6 bases). The CDR3 sequence is 14 residues long. CDR1 and CDR2 (germline): MDHEN, SYDVKM. V was pared by 3 bases and J by 10 bases, with 13 bases between. CDR3 loop: CASSFLRGSSPLHF. The CDR3 DNA reads TGTGCCAGCAGTTTTCTTAGGGGGAGCTCACCCCTCCACTTT.

V and J are TRBV30 and TRBJ1-2; maybe TRBD1 (5 bases). The CDR3 spans 13 residues. Trimming pared 2 bases from V and 4 bases from J, leaving 11 bases between. Germline V CDR1 and CDR2: GTSNPN, SVGIG (reference sequence). The CDR3 DNA reads TGTGCCTGGAGTCTGGACATGAGCTATGGCTACACCTTC. This translates into CAWSLDMSYGYTF.

This chain links TRBV27 with TRBJ2-5; 9 nucleotides match TRBD1. The ends lost 0 bases at V and 4 bases at J; junction bases unmatched: 0. Germline V lookup: CDR1 MNHEY, CDR2 SMNVEV (reference sequence). The CDR3 has 14 residues. CDR3 sequence: CASSLSTGGETQYF. The CDR3 coding sequence is TGTGCCAGCAGTTTATCGACAGGGGGAGAGACCCAGTACTTC.

Comments on this clone: The sample contains more than one DNA sequence encoding this CDR3. The chain uses TRBV5-4 and TRBJ1-2; TRBD1 matches at 8 bases. The CDR3 has 15 amino acids. V lost 4 bases to trimming and J lost 2 bases; unmatched junction nucleotides: 7. In germline, CDR1 is SGHNT, CDR2 YYREEE (reference sequence). CDR3 loop: CASSTRTGPNYGYTF. The CDR3 region has the DNA TGTGCCAGCAGCACTCGGACAGGGCCCAACTATGGCTACACCTTC.

The V call is TRBV5-4, the J call TRBJ1-2; 7 bases fit TRBD1. This CDR3 contains 12 residues. In germline, CDR1 is SGHNT, CDR2 YYREEE (reference sequence). V was pared by 0 bases and J by 14 bases, with 7 bases of the junction left unmatched. The CDR3 DNA reads as TGTGCCAGCAGCTTGGCCAGGGGGGATCGGACCTTC. This encodes CASSLARGDRTF.

This rearrangement joins TRBV19 to TRBJ2-1, with 9 bases fitting TRBD1. Germline CDR1 and CDR2: LNHDA and SQIVND (reference sequence). The CDR3 totals 15 residues. Trimming removed 8 bases from V and 3 bases from J; junction bases left unmatched: 8. In DNA form, the CDR3 reads TGTGCCAGTTCTACAGGGGGCGCTTACTACAATGAGCAGTTCTTC. Encoded protein: CASSTGGAYYNEQFF.

The rearrangement links TRBV3-1 (or the pseudogene TRBV3-2) to TRBJ2-7; 11 bases are a match to TRBD1. Per the germline V gene, CDR1 is LGHDT and CDR2 is YNNKEL (reference sequence). With V trimmed by 1 base and J by 9 bases, 5 bases remained unmatched. The CDR3 extends over 14 amino acids. This chain's CDR3 is CASSQGGQGAGQYF. Here the CDR3 DNA reads TGTGCCAGCAGCCAAGGAGGACAGGGGGCTGGGCAGTACTTC.

The chain employs TRBV24-1 and TRBJ2-7, with 8 positions matching TRBD1. CDR3 length equals 14 residues. The germline V gene encodes CDR1 KGHDR and CDR2 SFDVKD. The junction had 4 bases not matched to a gene; V was cut back by 4 bases and J by 3 bases. This CDR3 is CATSEGDRYYEQYF. CDR3 sequence (DNA): TGTGCCACCAGTGAGGGGGACAGGTACTACGAGCAGTACTTC.

Written as DNA, the CDR3 is TGTGCCAGCAGTGGAGCCACAGGGGCCCGTGGTGAGCAGTTCTTC. This encodes CASSGATGARGEQFF. The V call is TRBV2, the J call TRBJ2-1; 7 positions agree with TRBD1. This CDR3 comprises 15 residues. CDR1 is SNHLY and CDR2 is FYNNEI in the germline V gene. V lost 4 bases, J lost 9 bases, and 12 bases stayed unmatched.